These 13 T cell receptor beta chains came from one sample sequenced in a study of shared clonotypes between healthy human individuals (dated by TCRdb to about 2020). Receptor amplification or capture employed the immunoSEQ multiplex PCR assay. The source is immuneACCESS, and TCRdb retained only in-frame sequences with V and J called. Part of the clones is not carried over; for the studies checked, unresolved V genes explain less than half of this, and the remainder is unexplained. The sample table lists over a million clones, more than 60% of them with a count of one. The ten most abundant clones make up about 1.5% of the sample. Sample: memory CD4+ T cells sorted from blood. Reading the label with the study, this specimen's cell subset or site is: CD45RA-negative fraction. These receptor sequences come from a man younger than 30 in good health.

The chain carries TRBV30 and TRBJ2-1; D uncertain. The CDR3 totals 15 residues. CDR1 is GTSNPN and CDR2 is SVGIG in the germline V gene (reference sequence). With 4 bases removed from V and 5 bases from J, the gap between germline ends came to 18 bases. The CDR3 bases are TGTGCCTGGAAGAAGGACCACGGCGCACACAATGAGCAGTTCTTC. It yields the protein CAWKKDHGAHNEQFF.

A few counts support this clone. CDR3 sequence: CASRPTRAPSNQPQHF. CDR3 in DNA: TGTGCCAGCAGGCCGACAAGGGCACCGAGCAATCAGCCCCAGCATTTT. The chain is built from TRBV27 and TRBJ1-5; D is uncertain. The germline CDR1 and CDR2 sequences are MNHEY and SMNVEV (reference sequence). CDR3 length: 16 residues. The V and J ends lost 6 bases and 1 base respectively, with 16 bases between them.

The chain uses TRBV2 and TRBJ2-7; 10 bases map to TRBD1. This CDR3 spans 14 amino acids. The V segment lost 6 bases and the J segment 6 bases; nucleotides outside the gene matches: 8. CDR1 SNHLY and CDR2 FYNNEI come from the germline V gene. The DNA for the CDR3 is TGTGCCAGCAGCCCGGGACAGGGGTACTCCGAGCAGTACTTC. This gives the protein CASSPGQGYSEQYF.

The gene calls are TRBV7-2 and TRBJ2-3; the D call may be TRBD1 or TRBD2 (5 bases each). Trimming left V 3 bases short and J 3 bases short, with 10 bases between. This CDR3 spans 14 amino acids. Germline V gene data show CDR1 as SGHTA and CDR2 as FQGNSA. This CDR3 reads CASSLGVLTDTQYF. DNA of the CDR3: TGTGCCAGCAGCTTGGGGGTGTTGACAGATACGCAGTATTTT. Using reference TRBV7-2 and TRBJ2-3 for the parts outside the CDR3, the full variable domain is GAGVSQSPSNKVTEKGKDVELRCDPISGHTALYWYRQSLGQGLEFLIYFQGNSAPDKSGLPSDRFSAERTGGSVSTLTIQRTQQEDSAVYLCASSLGVLTDTQYFGPGTRLTVL.

The CDR3: CAISENRGGSIYEQYF. CDR3 sequence (DNA): TGTGCCATCAGTGAAAACAGGGGAGGGAGCATCTACGAGCAGTACTTC. V usage is TRBV10-3 and J usage is TRBJ2-7; D could derive from TRBD1 or TRBD2 (7 bases each). Germline loops: CDR1 ENHRY, CDR2 SYGVKD. V was cut by 3 bases and J by 3 bases, with 18 bases left in between. The CDR3 spans 16 residues.

This clone was counted between two and nine times. This chain links TRBV5-1 with TRBJ2-3; D is undetermined. V lost 0 bases, J lost 2 bases, and 10 bases lay in between. The CDR3 has 15 amino acids. CDR1 and CDR2 from the germline V gene are SGHRS and YFSETQ. The CDR3 nucleotides are TGCGCCAGCAGCTTGGTGGGGATCCCCACAGATACGCAGTATTTT. Translated: CASSLVGIPTDTQYF. Drawing the rest from reference TRBV5-1 and TRBJ2-3, the complete variable domain is KAGVTQTPRYLIKTRGQQVTLSCSPISGHRSVSWYQQTPGQGLQFLFEYFSETQRNKGNFPGRFSGRQFSNSRSEMNVSTLELGDSALYLCASSLVGIPTDTQYFGPGTRLTVL.

On this clone itself: The same CDR3 can be traced to other DNA sequences in this sample. The chain joins TRBV5-1 to TRBJ2-5; D is unclear. CDR1 is SGHRS, CDR2 YFSETQ, per germline. The V end lost 0 bases, the J end lost 5 bases, and 14 bases lay between the germline ends. This CDR3 is 15 amino acids long. The CDR3 DNA sequence: TGCGCCAGCAGCTTGGCCGGTTCAGGTGGGGAGACCCAGTACTTC. Its translation is CASSLAGSGGETQYF.

This sequence joins TRBV18 and TRBJ2-7, with TRBD1 matching 10 bases. The CDR3 spans 13 residues. The V segment lost 4 bases and the J segment 7 bases; nucleotides outside the gene matches: 4. The germline CDR1 and CDR2 sequences are KGHSH and LQKENI. The CDR3 region is CASSQGTGEEQYF. The CDR3 DNA sequence: TGTGCCAGCTCACAGGGGACAGGGGAAGAGCAGTACTTC.

V usage is TRBV11-2 and J usage is TRBJ2-7, with D perhaps assigned TRBD1 or TRBD2 (5 bases each). This CDR3 has 14 amino acids. The V gene lost 3 bases and the J gene lost 2 bases, with 11 bases spanning the gap. The germline gives CDR1 SGHAT, CDR2 FQNNGV. The CDR3: CASSFGGKTYEQYF. CDR3 nucleotide sequence: TGTGCCAGCAGCTTTGGGGGAAAAACCTACGAGCAGTACTTC.

As for this clone: The sample has other DNA sequences that encode this CDR3 too. The chain joins TRBV20-1 to TRBJ2-5, with D perhaps matching TRBD1 (5 bases). The CDR3 loop spans 11 amino acids. V lost 5 bases and J lost 2, with 6 bases in between. Germline loops: CDR1 DFQATT, CDR2 SNEGSKA (reference sequence). The CDR3 DNA reads TGCAGTGCTCGACAGCAAGAGACCCAGTACTTC. Protein product: CSARQQETQYF.

This clone appeared a few times. The V gene is TRBV5-1, the J gene TRBJ2-7, with 12 bases lining up with TRBD1. The CDR3 totals 15 residues. Germline V gene sequence: CDR1 SGHRS, CDR2 YFSETQ. Trimming cost V 4 bases and J 6 bases; bases outside gene matches: 8. The CDR3 region is CASSQAGTGGLEQYF. The DNA for the CDR3 is TGCGCCAGCAGCCAAGCCGGGACAGGGGGCCTCGAGCAGTACTTC.

This clone was seen more than once but under ten times. This chain links TRBV9 with TRBJ1-1, with D unclear. The germline V gene has CDR1 SGDLS and CDR2 YYNGEE. This CDR3 region has 15 residues. Trimming took 0 bases from V and 0 from J, leaving 9 bases between them. The CDR3 reads CASSVAPTMNTEAFF. Written as DNA, the CDR3 is TGTGCCAGCAGCGTAGCTCCCACGATGAACACTGAAGCTTTCTTT.

This chain joins TRBV6-5 and TRBJ1-2; D might be TRBD1 (6 bases). Trimming cost V 6 bases and J 3 bases, with 11 bases left between them. Germline lookup yields CDR1 MNHEY and CDR2 SVGAGI. The CDR3 sequence is 13 residues long. The CDR3 region has the DNA TGTGCCAGCAGAAACAGGGTTGACTATGGCTACACCTTC. Amino acid sequence: CASRNRVDYGYTF.